These 14 T cell receptor beta chains came from one sample sequenced in a study of beta chain features in type 1 diabetes. The entirety of the isolated RNA underwent reverse transcription, so expressed TCRB transcripts were sequenced. TCRdb keeps only in-frame clones here, not all; method: immunoSEQ multiplex PCR. The sample holds around 240,000 clones, 9.6% seen once. Specimen: naive CD4+ T cells from blood. The receptors originated from a woman younger than 35 in good health.

Here the CDR3 DNA reads TGTGCCAGTAGTATGACAGGGATTCAGCCCCAGCATTTT. Its protein is CASSMTGIQPQHF. This sequence joins TRBV19 and TRBJ1-5, with 7 bases aligning to TRBD1. The junction had 2 bases not matched to a gene; V was cut back by 3 bases and J by 6 bases. Germline V CDR1 and CDR2: LNHDA, SQIVND (reference sequence). The CDR3 sequence is 13 residues long.

This clone was seen only a few times. J is TRBJ2-3 and V is TRBV29-1, with TRBD2 matching over 9 bases. This CDR3 contains 14 residues. The junction had 6 bases not matched to a gene; V was cut back by 3 bases and J by 5 bases. Germline values: CDR1 SQVTM, CDR2 ANQGSEA. The CDR3 sequence: CSVDVAGGIDTQYF. CDR3 nucleotide sequence: TGCAGCGTTGATGTGGCGGGAGGGATAGATACGCAGTATTTT.

There are a few counts of this clone. The chain joins TRBV7-2 to TRBJ2-1; D is perhaps TRBD2 (7 bases). The CDR3 has 14 amino acids. Trimming pared 5 bases from V and 7 bases from J, leaving 15 bases between. Germline V gene data show CDR1 as SGHTA and CDR2 as FQGNSA. CDR3 region: CASSIRGAWNEQFF. The CDR3 region has the DNA TGTGCCAGCAGCATCCGGGGGGCTTGGAATGAGCAGTTCTTC.

The J gene is TRBJ2-3, the V gene TRBV10-2; tentative D call: TRBD1 (6 bases). V gave up 4 bases and J gave up 6 bases, with 17 bases separating them. Germline CDR1 reads WSHSY; CDR2 reads SAAADI. The CDR3 consists of 15 residues. CDR3 sequence reads: CASSVPAGVVDTQYF. The CDR3 nucleotides are TGCGCCAGCAGTGTCCCAGCAGGGGTCGTGGATACGCAGTATTTT.

The genes are TRBV6-1 and TRBJ1-2; D is perhaps TRBD1 (6 bases). Germline V CDR1 and CDR2: MNHNS, SASEGT. The CDR3 length is 14 residues. V lost 7 bases and J 7 bases, leaving 19 bases between the germline ends. The CDR3 region has the DNA TGTGCCAGCACCTCCGGGACACCCCAAGGTGGCTACACCTTC. Translation gives CASTSGTPQGGYTF.

This clone was seen a handful of times. The rearrangement joins TRBV9 to TRBJ1-1; 10 bases match TRBD1. CDR1 is SGDLS, CDR2 YYNGEE, per germline. With 4 bases clipped from V and 4 bases from J, the junction kept 7 bases outside the gene matches. The CDR3 covers 15 residues. The CDR3 nucleotides are TGTGCCAGCAGCCCCCGACAGGGGGCTTTCACTGAAGCTTTCTTT. Translated: CASSPRQGAFTEAFF.

V and J are TRBV10-3 and TRBJ2-7; 8 bases line up with TRBD2. The CDR3 covers 15 residues. J gave up 0 bases and V 6 bases, and 7 bases lay outside the gene matches. Per germline, CDR1 ENHRY and CDR2 SYGVKD. The CDR3 coding sequence is TGTGCCATCAGGGCGACTAGCGAACACTCCTACGAGCAGTACTTC. This translates into CAIRATSEHSYEQYF.

In this sample, this clone turned up a few times. V is TRBV2 and J is TRBJ2-5, with 7 bases that match TRBD2. V was clipped by 7 bases and J by 2 bases; unmatched bases: 7. The CDR3 is 14 residues long. CDR1 is SNHLY and CDR2 is FYNNEI in the germline V gene. The CDR3 bases are TGTGCCAGCAAACAACTAGCGAGTCAAGAGACCCAGTACTTC. Protein: CASKQLASQETQYF.

This clone showed up just a few times. The J gene is TRBJ1-2, the V gene TRBV5-6; 8 bases match TRBD1. The CDR3 loop spans 16 amino acids. J was trimmed by 7 bases and V by 0 bases; bases with no gene match: 11. From germline, CDR1 is SGHDT and CDR2 YYEEEE. CDR3 protein: CASSLDGQGWVGGYTF. The CDR3 nucleotides read TGTGCCAGCAGCTTGGATGGACAGGGTTGGGTTGGTGGCTACACCTTC.

The chain employs TRBV29-1 and TRBJ2-3; the match to TRBD2 covers 11 bases. Germline CDR1 and CDR2: SQVTM and ANQGSEA. The CDR3 has 14 residues. The trim removed 6 bases at V and 1 base at J, leaving 3 bases unmatched. The CDR3 sequence is CSVALAGGTDTQYF. Here the CDR3 DNA reads TGCAGCGTCGCACTAGCGGGAGGCACAGATACGCAGTATTTT.

There are a few counts of this clone. The chain uses TRBV11-2 and TRBJ2-2, with D unresolved. V lost 5 bases, J lost 4 bases, and 8 bases lay in between. In germline, CDR1 is SGHAT, CDR2 FQNNGV. CDR3 length: 13 residues. The CDR3 DNA sequence: TGTGCCAGCAGCCTCGTTGTCACCGGGGAGCTGTTTTTT. Residues: CASSLVVTGELFF.

The chain carries TRBV30 and TRBJ2-5; possibly TRBD2 for D (5 bases). This CDR3 is 13 amino acids long. The germline V gene encodes CDR1 GTSNPN and CDR2 SVGIG (reference sequence). V gave up 2 bases and J gave up 7 bases, with 14 bases separating them. The CDR3 DNA reads as TGTGCCTGGAGTCTCCGGGGTTTCGGGACCCAGTACTTC. This translates into CAWSLRGFGTQYF.

The chain couples TRBV2 to TRBJ1-2; 10 bases are a match to TRBD1. The CDR3 loop spans 13 amino acids. Unmatched junction bases numbered 5, after V lost 5 bases and J lost 8 bases. The germline CDR1 and CDR2 sequences are SNHLY and FYNNEI. Written as DNA, the CDR3 is TGTGCCAGCAGTTTGGGACAGGGGTTGGGCTACACCTTC. It is translated as CASSLGQGLGYTF.

This chain joins TRBV5-1 and TRBJ1-1; TRBD1 matches at 9 bases. This CDR3 comprises 15 residues. The germline gives CDR1 SGHRS, CDR2 YFSETQ. J was trimmed by 1 base and V by 5 bases; bases with no gene match: 6. The CDR3 nucleotides are TGCGCCAGCAGTCGAACGGGACAGGGGAACACTGAAGCTTTCTTT. Translating it yields CASSRTGQGNTEAFF.